A selection of T cell receptor beta chains follows, all from one sample in a study of shared clonotypes between healthy human individuals. Only in-frame clones appear in the TCRdb table, and some are missing; sequencing was by immunoSEQ multiplex PCR. This table has about 2 million clones, just under 95% appearing once. The sequenced sample was naive CD8+ T cells sorted from blood. The receptor set was obtained from a man aged 18 to 29 in good health. Both conserved end residues are part of each CDR3.

J gene: TRBJ2-7; V gene: TRBV28; CDR3 length: 18; CDR3 protein: CASSLPNPRDRDAYEQYF
J gene: TRBJ2-7; V gene: TRBV6-5; CDR3 length: 14; CDR3 protein: CASSSPGDSYEQYF
J gene: TRBJ2-1; V gene: TRBV11-2; CDR3 length: 13; CDR3 protein: CASSLNRANEQFF
J gene: TRBJ1-1; V gene: TRBV19; CDR3 length: 14; CDR3 protein: CASSAGTINTEAFF
J gene: TRBJ2-3; V gene: TRBV7-9; CDR3 length: 15; CDR3 protein: CASSLAGAVVDTQYF
J gene: TRBJ1-3; V gene: TRBV6-1; CDR3 length: 14; CDR3 protein: CASSEWDSGNTIYF
J gene: TRBJ1-1; V gene: TRBV18; CDR3 length: 15; CDR3 protein: CASSPPPIDRLEAFF
J gene: TRBJ2-7; V gene: TRBV5-6; CDR3 length: 16; CDR3 protein: CASSLLAGEIGYEQYF
J gene: TRBJ2-1; V gene: TRBV27; CDR3 length: 12; CDR3 protein: CASSWGTNEQFF
J gene: TRBJ2-7; V gene: TRBV6-1; CDR3 length: 17; CDR3 protein: CASSVFETGTTVNEQYF
J gene: TRBJ1-2; V gene: TRBV5-1; CDR3 length: 15; CDR3 protein: CASSLSQGPFHGYTF
J gene: TRBJ2-5; V gene: TRBV6-6; CDR3 length: 16; CDR3 protein: CASSYYLAGVEETQYF
J gene: TRBJ2-2; V gene: TRBV11-2; CDR3 length: 17; CDR3 protein: CASIVPNRDRVTGELFF
J gene: TRBJ2-1; V gene: TRBV21-1; CDR3 length: 17; CDR3 protein: CASSNGGHCLIYNEQFF
J gene: TRBJ2-1; V gene: TRBV6-1; CDR3 length: 16; CDR3 protein: CASSASGLLTYNEQFF
J gene: TRBJ2-5; V gene: TRBV11-2; CDR3 length: 15; CDR3 protein: CASSSPDRDQETQYF
J gene: TRBJ2-7; V gene: TRBV6-5; CDR3 length: 16; CDR3 protein: CASSYSTSGRLYEQYF
J gene: TRBJ1-1; V gene: TRBV10-1; CDR3 length: 13; CDR3 protein: CATRKGPGTEAFF